This TCR beta chain was sequenced during a study of blood T cell repertoires in COVID-19 (dated by TCRdb to 2020 to 2021). As for the study more broadly: Samples covering the acute and convalescent phases of COVID-19 were provided by collaborators in the United States, Italy and Spain. The material from the prospective study consisted of cDNA or gDNA derived from T cells, B-cell-depleted T cells, or PBMCs. A freely available public database, intended as a resource for researchers studying the immune response to SARS-CoV-2, is where the repertoires were released. HLA class I and class II types, where available, came from metadata supplied by the sample provider rather than from assay-based typing. The dataset comprised deeply sampled blood TCRbeta repertoires from subjects exposed to, actively infected with, or recovered from COVID-19. The sample metadata nearly always contained a de-identified subject ID, COVID-19 status, age in years and sex. The samples were drawn from two sources: the first 160 participants of the ongoing ImmuneRACE study, and 1,254 subjects contributed by 6 global collaborators. Overall study results and their limits: The quantity of clinical and demographic metadata differed by source and by participant and was supplied without curation.

This clone was seen a few times. Its binding antigen is unknown. The sample holds no much larger clone one base away, and base qualities are not on file. Another Seattle source contributed samples from volunteer blood donors who had recovered from COVID-19. Each collaborating institution followed its own protocols to collect whole blood in K2EDTA tubes. For TCRbeta analysis, collaborator samples were shipped as frozen whole blood, as isolated PBMCs, or as DNA extracted from either sample type. The immunoSEQ Assay, a bias-controlled multiplex PCR, was used to amplify TCRbeta CDR3 regions from genomic DNA. The study's own analysis went as follows. The number of nucleated cells in each sample was estimated from the amplification of reference gene primers within the assay. To quantify the absolute abundance of each unique TCRbeta CDR3 rearrangement, sequence reads were collapsed and filtered. For each sample, productive Simpson clonality was calculated as the square root of Simpson's diversity index over productive rearrangements. TCRdb provides this immuneACCESS table in a form limited to in-frame rearrangements. Some clones are lacking; in checked studies, under half of them reflect an unresolved V gene, and why the rest are absent is not known. The V and J calls and clone size were taken over from that table, and D and trimming were inferred from the DNA. This sample has about 220,000 clones in its table, and 84% of those were observed once. The ten largest clones take up 3% of the sample.

The sequenced material came from peripheral blood. This clonotype originated in a woman aged 25 to 39 who had recovered from COVID-19.

The DNA reads as follows: TGTGCCAGCAGCCAAGGACAGGGCGAGCAGTACTTC. It encodes CASSQGQGEQYF. The chain employs TRBV9 and TRBJ2-7; 8 bases in the junction line up with TRBD1. Looking up the germline V gene yields CDR1 SGDLS and CDR2 YYNGEE. The CDR3 contains 12 residues, cysteine and phenylalanine counted. Just CDR3 DNA is preserved here, 36 bases in frame from base 1. V is cut back by 4 bases and J by 6 bases, with 3 bases in the junction unmatched.